Presented here are 31 T cell receptor beta chains from one specimen sequenced in a study of radiotherapy plus CTLA-4 blockade in lung cancer. Libraries were prepared by immunoSEQ multiplex PCR; TCRdb keeps only in-frame clonotypes and omits some of them. The sample holds roughly 45,000 clones, roughly 64% seen once. Sequenced here: peripheral blood, sampled from a patient treated with radiotherapy plus ipilimumab. Receptor source: a human donor with non-small cell lung cancer who had a partial response to radiotherapy plus ipilimumab.

This chain links TRBV7-9 with TRBJ2-1; D might be TRBD1 (6 bases). The V gene's germline CDR1 is SEHNR and CDR2 FQNEAQ (reference sequence). Trimming stripped 5 bases from V and 4 bases from J, with 18 bases between. This CDR3 has 16 amino acids. The CDR3 nucleotides read TGTGCCAGCAGCCCCCCAGGGGCGGCCACTTACAATGAGCAGTTCTTC. Its translation: CASSPPGAATYNEQFF.

This rearrangement joins TRBV19 to TRBJ1-5; 7 nucleotides align to TRBD1. This CDR3 is built from 15 residues. J lost 4 bases, V lost 3 bases, and 6 bases had no gene match. The germline CDR1 and CDR2 sequences are LNHDA and SQIVND (reference sequence). The CDR3 is CASSMVTGMNQPQHF. CDR3 nucleotide sequence: TGTGCCAGTAGTATGGTGACAGGGATGAATCAGCCCCAGCATTTT.

The chain joins TRBV20-1 to TRBJ2-7, with D maybe TRBD1 (6 bases). Trimming took off 5 bases at V and 2 bases at J, with 7 bases between the two ends. Germline-derived CDR1 and CDR2 are DFQATT and SNEGSKA (reference sequence). This CDR3 contains 11 residues. The CDR3 here is CSAHRAYEQYF. CDR3 nucleotide sequence: TGCAGTGCTCACAGGGCCTACGAGCAGTACTTC.

V is TRBV2 and J is TRBJ1-1, with 7 bases identical to TRBD1. This CDR3 comprises 11 residues. Unmatched junction bases numbered 4, after V lost 9 bases and J lost 6 bases. The germline CDR1 and CDR2 sequences are SNHLY and FYNNEI. The CDR3 bases are TGTGCCAGAGACAGGGATTCTGAAGCTTTCTTT. Translating gives CARDRDSEAFF.

V usage is TRBV5-1 and J usage is TRBJ1-1; 7 positions agree with TRBD1. This CDR3 is 14 amino acids long. Looked up from germline, CDR1 is SGHRS and CDR2 is YFSETQ. V was pared by 4 bases and J by 5 bases, with 8 bases of the junction left unmatched. For the CDR3, the DNA is TGCGCCAGCAGCGTCACAGGGGAAGCGACTGAAGCTTTCTTT. Translated: CASSVTGEATEAFF.

This clone has more than one count but fewer than ten. The chain's CDR3 is CASNTKPRTGDYTF. CDR3 sequence (DNA): TGTGCCAGCAACACTAAACCCAGGACAGGCGACTACACCTTC. The chain employs TRBV6-1 and TRBJ1-2; 7 nucleotides agree with TRBD1. Trimming cost V 7 bases and J 10 bases; bases outside gene matches: 15. CDR1 is MNHNS, CDR2 SASEGT, per germline. CDR3 length: 14 amino acids.

The rearrangement links TRBV7-6 to TRBJ2-7; a possible D gene is TRBD2 (5 bases). The CDR3 is 15 amino acids. The germline V gene has CDR1 SGHVS and CDR2 FNYEAQ. Trimming cost V 3 bases and J 5 bases, with 17 bases left between them. The CDR3 region has the DNA TGTGCCAGCAGCTTGGGTGTTGGGAGCTGGGACGAGCAGTACTTC. Translated, it gives CASSLGVGSWDEQYF.

J is TRBJ1-2 and V is TRBV5-6; D gene ambiguous. Germline CDR1 is SGHDT and CDR2 is YYEEEE. The V end lost 4 bases, the J end lost 3 bases, and 19 bases lay between the germline ends. This CDR3 has 16 residues. In DNA form, the CDR3 reads TGTGCCAGCAGCACCCCGGTCGGGGAGGGCTACTATGGCTACACCTTC. Translation gives CASSTPVGEGYYGYTF.

The chain is built from TRBV19 and TRBJ2-3, with a weak D call TRBD1 (5 bases). This CDR3 is 15 amino acids long. Germline V gene lookup returns CDR1 LNHDA and CDR2 SQIVND (reference sequence). V lost 5 bases and J lost 1, with 13 bases in between. CDR3 sequence reads: CASSPPGLGTDTQYF. The CDR3 region has the DNA TGTGCCAGTAGTCCCCCAGGGTTAGGCACAGATACGCAGTATTTT.

This clone has just a few counts. This sequence joins TRBV7-9 and TRBJ2-5; TRBD1 is a possible D gene (6 bases). The CDR3 extends over 18 amino acids. Trimming stripped 1 base from V and 2 bases from J, with 20 bases between. CDR1 is SEHNR and CDR2 is FQNEAQ in the germline V gene (reference sequence). CDR3 loop: CASSLVGYRDKIQETQYF. CDR3 sequence (DNA): TGTGCCAGCAGCTTAGTGGGTTACCGGGACAAGATACAAGAGACCCAGTACTTC.

The chain links TRBV5-1 to TRBJ2-2; 11 bases align to TRBD2. V lost 0 bases to trimming and J lost 3 bases; unmatched junction nucleotides: 7. This CDR3 is 18 amino acids long. Looked up from germline, CDR1 is SGHRS and CDR2 is YFSETQ. The DNA of the CDR3 is TGCGCCAGCAGCTTGGGCAGACTAGCGGGGCTCGACACCGGGGAGCTGTTTTTT. As protein: CASSLGRLAGLDTGELFF.

The CDR3 nucleotides are TGTGCCAGTAGACACCCCGGGACTGGGAATGAGCAGTTCTTC. Its translation is CASRHPGTGNEQFF. The chain combines TRBV19 with TRBJ2-1; D perhaps matches TRBD2 (6 bases). The CDR3 length is 14 residues. V lost 6 bases and J 7 bases, leaving 16 bases between the germline ends. Germline loops: CDR1 LNHDA, CDR2 SQIVND (reference sequence).

The chain combines TRBV15 with TRBJ2-3; 7 bases are a match to TRBD2. Germline V CDR1 and CDR2: LNHNV, YYDKDF (reference sequence). The CDR3 runs to 13 residues. Losses at the gene ends were 5 bases for V and 6 bases for J; bases not matched to a gene: 5. CDR3 residues: CATSPPRGDTQYF. CDR3 DNA sequence: TGTGCCACCAGCCCCCCGCGGGGGGATACGCAGTATTTT.

This chain uses TRBV30 with TRBJ2-7; D possibly corresponds to TRBD1 (6 bases). This CDR3 spans 11 amino acids. Germline lookup yields CDR1 GTSNPN and CDR2 SVGIG (reference sequence). Between the trimmed V and J ends, which lost 1 base and 7 bases, there was a span of 8 bases. In DNA form, the CDR3 reads TGTGCCTGGAGTGCTCAGGGGGAGCAGTACTTC. It encodes CAWSAQGEQYF.

This chain links TRBV5-6 with TRBJ2-7, with D possibly being TRBD2 (7 bases). There are 13 residues in the CDR3. V was shortened by 5 bases and J by 5 bases, with 14 bases between the two germline ends. Germline V gene data show CDR1 as SGHDT and CDR2 as YYEEEE. As DNA, the CDR3 is TGTGCCAGCAGTTATACAGGGAGGGACGAGCAGTACTTC. Its translation is CASSYTGRDEQYF.

In its sample, this clone was seen a few times. The chain employs TRBV7-3 and TRBJ1-6, with 7 bases aligning to TRBD1. V was clipped by 5 bases and J by 7 bases; unmatched bases: 2. Looked up from germline, CDR1 is SGHTA and CDR2 is FQGTGA. The length of the CDR3 is 13 residues. In DNA form, the CDR3 reads TGTGCCAGCAGCCCAGGGGGGAATTCACCCCTCCACTTT. Residues: CASSPGGNSPLHF.

This chain joins TRBV13 and TRBJ2-5; TRBD2 agrees at 8 bases. The CDR3 has 15 amino acids. Germline CDR1 is PRHDT and CDR2 is FYEKMQ (reference sequence). J gave up 5 bases and V 5 bases, and 10 bases lay outside the gene matches. The CDR3 coding sequence is TGTGCCAGCAGCCCCAGAGCGGGAGTAACGGAGACCCAGTACTTC. Its translation: CASSPRAGVTETQYF. The complete variable domain, with remaining parts taken from reference TRBV13 and TRBJ2-5, reads AAGVIQSPRHLIKEKRETATLKCYPIPRHDTVYWYQQGPGQDPQFLISFYEKMQSDKGSIPDRFSAQQFSDYHSELNMSSLELGDSALYFCASSPRAGVTETQYFGPGTRLLVL.

Notes on this clone: A read error may produce the germline difference seen at one junction end. The genes are TRBV4-2 and TRBJ2-2, with 8 nucleotides matching TRBD1. The germline V gene encodes CDR1 LGHNA and CDR2 YNFKEQ. CDR3 length: 16 residues. The CDR3 protein is CVSSRLTGEGTGELFF. Written as DNA, the CDR3 is TGTGTCAGCAGCCGCCTGACAGGGGAAGGCACCGGGGAGCTGTTTTTT.

This chain connects TRBV5-4 to TRBJ2-3; 8 bases fit TRBD2. CDR1 and CDR2 (germline): SGHNT, YYREEE (reference sequence). V was pared by 7 bases and J by 2 bases, with 9 bases of the junction left unmatched. The CDR3 loop spans 15 amino acids. CDR3 bases: TGTGCCAGCCGGGGGGGACTAGATCCCACAGATACGCAGTATTTT. Amino acids: CASRGGLDPTDTQYF.

There are a few counts of this clone. This chain joins TRBV28 and TRBJ2-1; D remains ambiguous. The germline V and J ends were trimmed by 3 bases and 10 bases, with 13 bases remaining between them. Germline CDR1 reads MDHEN; CDR2 reads SYDVKM. CDR3 length: 13 amino acids. Here the CDR3 DNA reads TGTGCCAGCAGTTTCGGGTTGGAAAAAGAGCAGTTCTTC. Translating gives CASSFGLEKEQFF. Full variable domain (missing parts from reference TRBV28 and TRBJ2-1): DVKVTQSSRYLVKRTGEKVFLECVQDMDHENMFWYRQDPGLGLRLIYFSYDVKMKEKGDIPEGYSVSREKKERFSLILESASTNQTSMYLCASSFGLEKEQFFGPGTRLTVL.

The chain links TRBV1 to TRBJ2-1; TRBD2 reflects the table's D call only, with no check against the DNA. TRBV1 constitutes a pseudogene. This CDR3 has 14 residues. The CDR3 spells CTSSQLALSNEQFF. DNA for the CDR3: TGCACCAGCAGCCAACTAGCGCTCAGCAATGAGCAGTTCTTC.

This chain links TRBV7-9 with TRBJ2-5; 8 positions match TRBD2. After removal of 3 bases from V and 4 bases from J, the junction contained 4 bases not matched to a gene. The CDR3 is 14 amino acids. From germline, CDR1 is SEHNR and CDR2 FQNEAQ (reference sequence). The CDR3, as DNA: TGTGCCAGCAGCTTTACTAGCGGTACAGAGACCCAGTACTTC. Its translation: CASSFTSGTETQYF.

This clone was observed a few times. The DNA for the CDR3 is TGTGCCAGCTCACCAGGATTAGCGGGAGACAATGAGCAGTTCTTC. This encodes CASSPGLAGDNEQFF. The rearrangement uses TRBV18 and TRBJ2-1; the match to TRBD2 covers 9 bases. The germline V gene has CDR1 KGHSH and CDR2 LQKENI. The ends lost 2 bases at V and 5 bases at J; junction bases unmatched: 4. The length of the CDR3 is 15 residues.

The table lists this clone with a few counts. The chain uses TRBV13 and TRBJ1-2; D is undetermined. Germline-derived CDR1 and CDR2 are PRHDT and FYEKMQ (reference sequence). This CDR3 is 14 amino acids long. V shed 5 bases and J shed 4 bases, with 14 bases lying between them. CDR3 loop: CASSQPDTGYGYTF. The CDR3 DNA sequence: TGTGCCAGCAGCCAGCCCGATACGGGCTATGGCTACACCTTC.

The chain uses TRBV5-6 and TRBJ2-5; weak D call: TRBD1 (5 bases). This CDR3 is 16 amino acids long. The V gene's germline CDR1 is SGHDT and CDR2 YYEEEE. V lost 0 bases to trimming and J lost 2 bases, with 14 bases between them. CDR3 nucleotides: TGTGCCAGCAGCTTGGGGCATTGGGGCTTACAAGAGACCCAGTACTTC. It is translated as CASSLGHWGLQETQYF.

V is TRBV18 and J is TRBJ2-3, with TRBD2 matching 10 bases. The CDR3 is 16 amino acids. Trimming cost V 6 bases and J 2 bases; bases outside gene matches: 8. The germline CDR1 and CDR2 sequences are KGHSH and LQKENI. CDR3 sequence (DNA): TGTGCCAGCTCGCCCTTAGCGGGAGGTATCACAGATACGCAGTATTTT. It translates to CASSPLAGGITDTQYF.

This chain uses TRBV5-4 with TRBJ1-1, with 7 bases lining up with TRBD1. Germline CDR1 and CDR2: SGHNT and YYREEE (reference sequence). J was trimmed by 1 base and V by 4 bases; bases with no gene match: 7. The CDR3 sequence is 15 residues long. The DNA for the CDR3 is TGTGCCAGCAGCCTCCCCCGACAGGGGAACACTGAAGCTTTCTTT. Protein product: CASSLPRQGNTEAFF.

This chain joins TRBV5-1 and TRBJ1-2; 7 bases match TRBD1. J was trimmed by 2 bases and V by 3 bases; bases with no gene match: 7. CDR1 and CDR2 from the germline V gene are SGHRS and YFSETQ. This CDR3 region has 15 residues. CDR3 bases: TGCGCCAGCAGCTCACGGACAGGTGCCAACTATGGCTACACCTTC. Amino acid sequence: CASSSRTGANYGYTF.

V is TRBV30 and J is TRBJ2-5, with 13 bases that match TRBD2. TRBJ2-7 explains the end of the DNA better; the J call may be wrong. The CDR3 is 16 residues long. The germline gives CDR1 GTSNPN, CDR2 SVGIG (reference sequence). DNA for the CDR3: TGTGCCTGGACCTCTCTCGGACTAGCGGGAGTTCACGAGCAGTACTTC. This encodes CAWTSLGLAGVHEQYF.

The J gene is TRBJ1-1, the V gene TRBV6-6; possible D gene TRBD1, 5 bases. Germline V gives CDR1 MNHNY, CDR2 SVGAGI (reference sequence). This CDR3 has 12 amino acids. V was shortened by 2 bases and J by 6 bases, with 7 bases between the two germline ends. CDR3 amino acids: CASSYRGAEAFF. The CDR3 region has the DNA TGTGCCAGCAGTTACCGGGGGGCTGAAGCTTTCTTT.

This clone was detected only a few times. The V gene is TRBV5-3, the J gene TRBJ2-7; possibly TRBD2 for D (5 bases). TRBV5-3 is designated an ORF whose function remains uncertain. Trimming pared 4 bases from V and 6 bases from J, leaving 14 bases between. The CDR3 totals 13 residues. In DNA, the CDR3 is TGTGCCAGAAGCCCCCGGGGTGAAGTCGAGCAGTACTTC. This sequence encodes CARSPRGEVEQYF.